The present T cell receptor (beta chain) was sequenced within a study of T cell changes during pregnancy in multiple sclerosis. The data were produced by immunoSEQ multiplex PCR, yet TCRdb's version contains in-frame clones alone and is incomplete. Seen here are 40,000 to 45,000 clones, about nine tenths observed once, and the top ten hold less than 0.75%. CDR3 length equals 15 residues. The germline V gene encodes CDR1 SGHTA and CDR2 FQGNSA. Trimming cost V 1 base and J 3 bases, with 12 bases left between them. This clone was found once. The chain joins TRBV7-2 to TRBJ2-5; D perhaps matches TRBD1 (6 bases). The input for sequencing was CD4+ T cells from peripheral blood mononuclear cells, taken before pregnancy. This TCR was recovered from a female donor with multiple sclerosis, enrolled in a pregnancy study. Written as DNA, the CDR3 is TGTGCCAGCAGCTTAGTTACAGGGTTTGAAGAGACCCAGTACTTC. Translated, it gives CASSLVTGFEETQYF.